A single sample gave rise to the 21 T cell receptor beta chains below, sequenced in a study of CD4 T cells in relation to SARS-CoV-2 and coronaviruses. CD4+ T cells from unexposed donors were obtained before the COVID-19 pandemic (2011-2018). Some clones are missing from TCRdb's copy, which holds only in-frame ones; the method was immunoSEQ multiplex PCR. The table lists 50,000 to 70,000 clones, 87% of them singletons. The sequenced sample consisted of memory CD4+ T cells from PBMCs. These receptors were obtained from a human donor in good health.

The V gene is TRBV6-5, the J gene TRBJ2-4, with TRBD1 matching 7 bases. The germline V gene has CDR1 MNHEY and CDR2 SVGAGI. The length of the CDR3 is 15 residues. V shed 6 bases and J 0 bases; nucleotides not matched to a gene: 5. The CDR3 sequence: CASRTDRLAKNIQYF. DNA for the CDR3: TGTGCCAGCAGGACGGACAGGCTAGCCAAAAACATTCAGTACTTC.

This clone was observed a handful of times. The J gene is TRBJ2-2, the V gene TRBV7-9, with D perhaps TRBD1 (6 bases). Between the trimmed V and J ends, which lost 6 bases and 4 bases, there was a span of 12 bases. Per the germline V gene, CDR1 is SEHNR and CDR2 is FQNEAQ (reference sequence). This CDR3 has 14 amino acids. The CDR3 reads CASRTGTTTGELFF. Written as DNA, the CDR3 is TGTGCCAGCAGAACCGGGACAACCACCGGGGAGCTGTTTTTT.

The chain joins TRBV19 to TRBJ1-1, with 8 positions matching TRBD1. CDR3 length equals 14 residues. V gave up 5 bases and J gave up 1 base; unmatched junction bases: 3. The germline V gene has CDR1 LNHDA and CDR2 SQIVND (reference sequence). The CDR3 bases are TGTGCCAGTAGTTTCGGGACAGGGAACACTGAAGCTTTCTTT. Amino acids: CASSFGTGNTEAFF. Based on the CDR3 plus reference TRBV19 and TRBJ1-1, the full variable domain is DGGITQSPKYLFRKEGQNVTLSCEQNLNHDAMYWYRQDPGQGLRLIYYSQIVNDFQKGDIAEGYSVSREKKESFPLTVTSAQKNPTAFYLCASSFGTGNTEAFFGQGTRLTVV.

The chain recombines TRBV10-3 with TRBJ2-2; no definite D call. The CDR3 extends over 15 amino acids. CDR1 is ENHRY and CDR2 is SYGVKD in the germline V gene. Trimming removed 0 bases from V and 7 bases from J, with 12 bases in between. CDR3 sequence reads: CAISESPGRDGELFF. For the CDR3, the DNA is TGTGCCATCAGTGAGTCCCCCGGAAGGGACGGGGAGCTGTTTTTT.

CDR3 region: CASSWDRNTGELFF. CDR3 bases: TGTGCCAGCAGCTGGGACAGGAACACCGGGGAGCTGTTTTTT. The J gene is TRBJ2-2, the V gene TRBV7-2; 7 nucleotides line up with TRBD1. The germline V gene has CDR1 SGHTA and CDR2 FQGNSA. The CDR3 covers 14 residues. J gave up 1 base and V 4 bases, and 0 bases lay outside the gene matches. Full variable domain (rest looked up from reference TRBV7-2 and TRBJ2-2): GAGVSQSPSNKVTEKGKDVELRCDPISGHTALYWYRQSLGQGLEFLIYFQGNSAPDKSGLPSDRFSAERTGGSVSTLTIQRTQQEDSAVYLCASSWDRNTGELFFGEGSRLTVL.

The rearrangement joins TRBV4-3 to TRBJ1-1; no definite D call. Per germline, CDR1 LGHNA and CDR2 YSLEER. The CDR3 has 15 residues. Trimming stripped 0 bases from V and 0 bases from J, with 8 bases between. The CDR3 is CASSQDRQLNTEAFF. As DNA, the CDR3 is TGCGCCAGCAGCCAAGATAGGCAGCTGAACACTGAAGCTTTCTTT.

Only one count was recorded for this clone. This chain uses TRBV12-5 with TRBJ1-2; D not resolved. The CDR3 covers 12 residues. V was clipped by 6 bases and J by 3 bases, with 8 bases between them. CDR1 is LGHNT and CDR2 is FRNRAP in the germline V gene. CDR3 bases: TGTGCTAGTGGCCAATCCGACTATGGCTACACCTTC. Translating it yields CASGQSDYGYTF.

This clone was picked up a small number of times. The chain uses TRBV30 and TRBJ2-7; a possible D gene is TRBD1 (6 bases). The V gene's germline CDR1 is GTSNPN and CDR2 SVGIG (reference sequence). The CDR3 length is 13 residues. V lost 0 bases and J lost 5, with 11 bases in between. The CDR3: CAWSVVQGHEQYF. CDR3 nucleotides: TGTGCCTGGAGTGTAGTACAGGGCCACGAGCAGTACTTC.

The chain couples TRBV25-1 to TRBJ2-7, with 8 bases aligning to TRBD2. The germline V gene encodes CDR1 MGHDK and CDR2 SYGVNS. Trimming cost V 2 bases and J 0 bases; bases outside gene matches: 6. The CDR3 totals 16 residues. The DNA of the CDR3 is TGTGCCAGCAGTGAAGGGGTAGCGGGGAGCTCCTACGAGCAGTACTTC. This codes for CASSEGVAGSSYEQYF.

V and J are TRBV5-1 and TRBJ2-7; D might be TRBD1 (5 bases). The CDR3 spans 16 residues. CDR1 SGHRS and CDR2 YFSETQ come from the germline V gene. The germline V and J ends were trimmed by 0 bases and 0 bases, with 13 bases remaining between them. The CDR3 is CASSLGPTASSYEQYF. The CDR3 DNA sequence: TGCGCCAGCAGCTTGGGTCCGACAGCGAGCTCCTACGAGCAGTACTTC.

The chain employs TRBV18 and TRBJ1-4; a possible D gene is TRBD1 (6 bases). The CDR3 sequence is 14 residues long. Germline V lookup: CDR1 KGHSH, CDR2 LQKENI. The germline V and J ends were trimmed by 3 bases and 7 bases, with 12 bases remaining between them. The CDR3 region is CASSPDSFGEKLFF. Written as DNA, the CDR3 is TGTGCCAGCTCACCGGACAGTTTTGGTGAAAAACTGTTTTTT.

The DNA for the CDR3 is TGTGCCAGCAGTCTACAGGGGGCGCGGTCCTACGAGCAGTACTTC. Its protein is CASSLQGARSYEQYF. V and J are TRBV5-5 and TRBJ2-7; 9 bases map to TRBD1. With 5 bases clipped from V and 1 base from J, the junction kept 7 bases outside the gene matches. There are 15 residues in the CDR3. Germline V gives CDR1 SGHKS, CDR2 YYEKEE (reference sequence).

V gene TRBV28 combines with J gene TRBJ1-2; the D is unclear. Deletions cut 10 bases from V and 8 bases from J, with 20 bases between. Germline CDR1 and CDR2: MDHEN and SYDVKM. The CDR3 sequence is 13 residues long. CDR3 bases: TGTGCCACCACGGGCCCTTTGAGTTGGGGCTACACCTTC. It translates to CATTGPLSWGYTF.

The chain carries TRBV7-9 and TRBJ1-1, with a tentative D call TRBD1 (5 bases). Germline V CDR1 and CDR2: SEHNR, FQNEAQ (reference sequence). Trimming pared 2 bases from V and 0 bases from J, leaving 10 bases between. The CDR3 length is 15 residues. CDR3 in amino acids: CASSLWGRMNTEAFF. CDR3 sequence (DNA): TGTGCCAGCAGCTTATGGGGCAGGATGAACACTGAAGCTTTCTTT. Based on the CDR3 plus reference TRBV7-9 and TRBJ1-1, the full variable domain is DTGVSQNPRHKITKRGQNVTFRCDPISEHNRLYWYRQTLGQGPEFLTYFQNEAQLEKSRLLSDRFSAERPKGSFSTLEIQRTEQGDSAMYLCASSLWGRMNTEAFFGQGTRLTVV.

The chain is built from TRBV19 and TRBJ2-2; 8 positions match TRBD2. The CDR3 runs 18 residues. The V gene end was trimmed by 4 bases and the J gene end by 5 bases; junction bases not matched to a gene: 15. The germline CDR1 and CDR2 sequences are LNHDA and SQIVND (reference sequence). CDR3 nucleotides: TGTGCCAGTAGTAACCCGATCGGGGCGGGAGGTAGGACCGGGGAGCTGTTTTTT. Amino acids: CASSNPIGAGGRTGELFF. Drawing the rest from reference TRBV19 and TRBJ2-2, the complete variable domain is DGGITQSPKYLFRKEGQNVTLSCEQNLNHDAMYWYRQDPGQGLRLIYYSQIVNDFQKGDIAEGYSVSREKKESFPLTVTSAQKNPTAFYLCASSNPIGAGGRTGELFFGEGSRLTVL.

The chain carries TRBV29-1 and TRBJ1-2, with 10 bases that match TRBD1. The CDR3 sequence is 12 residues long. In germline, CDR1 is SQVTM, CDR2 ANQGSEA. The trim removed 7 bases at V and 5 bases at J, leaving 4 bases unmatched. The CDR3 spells CSAWDRGYGYTF. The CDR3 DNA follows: TGCAGCGCTTGGGACAGGGGTTATGGCTACACCTTC.

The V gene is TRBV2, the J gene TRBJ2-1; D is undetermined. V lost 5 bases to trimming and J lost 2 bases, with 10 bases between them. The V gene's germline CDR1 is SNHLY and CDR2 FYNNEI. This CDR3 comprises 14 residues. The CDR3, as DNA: TGTGCCAGCAGTCAAATTGTCGCCTACAATGAGCAGTTCTTC. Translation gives CASSQIVAYNEQFF.

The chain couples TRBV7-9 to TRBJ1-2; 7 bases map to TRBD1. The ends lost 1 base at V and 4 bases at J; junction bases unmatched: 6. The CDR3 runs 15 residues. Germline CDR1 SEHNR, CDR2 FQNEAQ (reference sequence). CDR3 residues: CASSLGGDSSYGYTF. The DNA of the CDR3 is TGTGCCAGCAGCTTAGGCGGGGACAGTTCCTATGGCTACACCTTC.

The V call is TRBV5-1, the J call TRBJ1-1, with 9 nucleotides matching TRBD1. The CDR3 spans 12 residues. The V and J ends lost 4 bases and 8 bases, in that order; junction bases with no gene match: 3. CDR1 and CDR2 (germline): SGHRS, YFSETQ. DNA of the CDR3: TGCGCCAGCAGCGCAGGACAGGGGGAAGCTTTCTTT. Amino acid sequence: CASSAGQGEAFF.

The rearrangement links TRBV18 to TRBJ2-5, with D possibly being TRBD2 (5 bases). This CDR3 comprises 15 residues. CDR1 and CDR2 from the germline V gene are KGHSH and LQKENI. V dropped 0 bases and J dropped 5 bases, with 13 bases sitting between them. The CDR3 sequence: CASSPPGHRGETQYF. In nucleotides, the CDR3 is TGTGCCAGCTCACCACCGGGCCACCGAGGGGAGACCCAGTACTTC. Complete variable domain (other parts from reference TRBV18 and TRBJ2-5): NAGVMQNPRHLVRRRGQEARLRCSPMKGHSHVYWYRQLPEEGLKFMVYLQKENIIDESGMPKERFSAEFPKEGPSILRIQQVVRGDSAAYFCASSPPGHRGETQYFGPGTRLLVL.

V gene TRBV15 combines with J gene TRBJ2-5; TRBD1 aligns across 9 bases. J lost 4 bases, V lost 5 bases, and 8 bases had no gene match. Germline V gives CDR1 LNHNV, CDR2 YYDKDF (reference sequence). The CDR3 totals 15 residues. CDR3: CATSPRGTGTETQYF. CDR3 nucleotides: TGTGCCACCAGCCCCCGGGGGACAGGGACAGAGACCCAGTACTTC.